This T cell receptor beta chain is from a study of shared clonotypes between healthy human individuals. CD45RO-negative cells were positively selected for CCR7, leaving out terminally differentiated effector memory CD45RA+ cells. This CDR3 comprises 15 residues. V lost 7 bases and J lost 0; bases outside the gene matches: 7. The germline V gene encodes CDR1 MNHEY and CDR2 SVGAGI. Generated by immunoSEQ multiplex PCR, the TCRdb table keeps only in-frame clones and is missing some. This table has 2 million to 2.5 million clones, approximately 94% appearing once. What was sequenced was naive CD8+ T cells from PBMCs. The receptor's source is a man younger than 35 in good health. Some clones in this sample may be carry-over from other donors' samples. This chain uses TRBV6-5 with TRBJ2-3; 7 bases are shared with TRBD2. CDR3 sequence (DNA): TGTGCCAGCAATCCCGGGACTACTAGCACAGATACGCAGTATTTT. Amino acid sequence: CASNPGTTSTDTQYF.